This entry is about one T cell receptor beta chain. Its antigen is as yet unknown. This specimen belongs to a study of cytomegalovirus exposure and HLA in healthy donors. Trimming stripped 6 bases from V and 7 bases from J, with 27 bases between. CDR3 length equals 17 residues. Germline loops: CDR1 KGHSH, CDR2 LQKENI. Study-level results: The majority of TCR sequences were rare, yet some public TCRs appeared in many donors. Within the 120 or so validation repertoires, first-cohort TCR clusters tended to co-occur, according to a later analysis. The study labeled approximately 150 TCR beta chains cytomegalovirus-associated.

Sequencing used immunoSEQ multiplex PCR; TCRdb keeps in-frame clones, though not all of them. The sample consists of 350,000 or so clones, roughly 90% of them appearing once. Specimen: PBMCs. The chain has TRBV18 and TRBJ1-2; D may be TRBD1 (6 bases). This clonotype was sampled from a woman aged 18-29 years in good health and CMV-seronegative. The CDR3, as DNA: TGTGCCAGCTCCCCCGGGGGGATTGAGAACAGGGCGCGTGGCTACACCTTC. Translated, it gives CASSPGGIENRARGYTF. The full variable domain, completed using reference TRBV18 and TRBJ1-2, is NAGVMQNPRHLVRRRGQEARLRCSPMKGHSHVYWYRQLPEEGLKFMVYLQKENIIDESGMPKERFSAEFPKEGPSILRIQQVVRGDSAAYFCASSPGGIENRARGYTFGSGTRLTVV.